The entry below describes one T cell receptor (beta chain). The data originate from a study of T-cell reconstitution after alpha-beta-depleted transplantation in children. Germline V lookup: CDR1 LNHNV, CDR2 YYDKDF (reference sequence). V lost 7 bases and J lost 9, with 13 bases in between. The CDR3 length is 12 residues. A library of TCRbeta sequences, prepared with unique molecular identifiers, was generated. TCRdb called the PCR reads again in MiXCR, with one record for every CDR3 protein. The table has about 600,000 distinct CDR3 sequences, about an eighth seen once; the top ten hold about 2%. The rearrangement links TRBV15 to TRBJ2-1; the D gene is possibly TRBD2 (6 bases). The sequences come from PBMCs, mostly from graft donor cells, collected 360 days after TCRalphabeta/CD19-depleted stem cell transplant. This sequence was found in a male patient between 5 and 17 years old who had a stem cell transplant for acute myeloid leukemia, so the T cells may come from the graft donor. The CDR3 loop reads CATNRGEAEQFF. The CDR3 region has the DNA TGTGCCACCAACCGAGGGGAGGCTGAGCAGTTCTTC.